This T cell receptor (beta chain) stems from a study of cytomegalovirus exposure and HLA in healthy donors. About this clone: Its specificity is not known.

CDR3 length: 14 amino acids. V shed 1 base and J shed 8 bases, with 14 bases lying between them. From germline, CDR1 is SGHVS and CDR2 FQNEAQ. General study results and limits: Later, TCR association rates were found to vary by HLA locus, highest for DRB1 and lowest for HLA-C. Rarity held for most TCR sequences, but there were some public TCRs that occurred in many donors.

PCR used 60 Vbeta primers and 13 Jbeta primers. This table comes from immunoSEQ multiplex PCR, and its TCRdb copy is limited to in-frame clones, with some not included. This table lists 70,000 or so clones. The chain is built from TRBV7-8 and TRBJ1-2; TRBD1 might be the D (6 bases). The specimen sequenced was PBMCs. This receptor was identified in a female donor in good health and CMV-seropositive. The CDR3 region is CASSLELGARGYTF. The CDR3 DNA reads as TGTGCCAGCAGCTTAGAGTTGGGGGCGAGAGGCTACACCTTC.